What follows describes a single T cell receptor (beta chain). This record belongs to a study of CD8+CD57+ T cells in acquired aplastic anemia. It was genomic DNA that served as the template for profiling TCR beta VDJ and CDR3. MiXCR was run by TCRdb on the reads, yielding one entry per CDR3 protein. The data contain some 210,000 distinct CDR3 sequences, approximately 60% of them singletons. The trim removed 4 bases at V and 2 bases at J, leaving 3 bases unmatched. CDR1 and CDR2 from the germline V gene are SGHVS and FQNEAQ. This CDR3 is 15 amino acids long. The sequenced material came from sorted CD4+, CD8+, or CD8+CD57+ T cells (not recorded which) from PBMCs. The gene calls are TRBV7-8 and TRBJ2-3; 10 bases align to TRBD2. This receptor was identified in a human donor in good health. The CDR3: CASSSLAGLTDTQYF. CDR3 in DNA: TGTGCCAGCAGCTCACTAGCGGGGCTCACAGATACGCAGTATTTT.